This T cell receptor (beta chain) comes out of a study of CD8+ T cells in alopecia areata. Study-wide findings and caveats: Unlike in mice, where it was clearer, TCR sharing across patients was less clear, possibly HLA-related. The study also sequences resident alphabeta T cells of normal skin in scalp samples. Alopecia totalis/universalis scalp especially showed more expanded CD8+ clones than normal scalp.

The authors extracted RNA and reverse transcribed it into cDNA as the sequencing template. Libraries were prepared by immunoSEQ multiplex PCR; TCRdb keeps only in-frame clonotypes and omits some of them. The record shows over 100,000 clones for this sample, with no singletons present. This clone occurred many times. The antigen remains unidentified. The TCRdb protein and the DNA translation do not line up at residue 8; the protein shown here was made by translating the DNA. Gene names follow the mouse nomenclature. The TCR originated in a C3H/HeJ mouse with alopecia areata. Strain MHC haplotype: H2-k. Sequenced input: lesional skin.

Incomplete CDR3 DNA: TGTGCCAGCAGGCAGGGAGGGACG. As protein: CASRQGGT. The CDR3 as a whole reads CASRQGGTLYF. The V call is TRBV13-3, the J call TRBJ1-3; D might be TRBD1 (5 bases). The sequence runs out 3 residues before the end of the CDR3; the remainder is reconstructed from the germline J gene. The CDR3 is 11 amino acids. Germline V lookup: CDR1 NNHDY, CDR2 SYVADS.